Given below is one T cell receptor beta chain in context. This entry comes from a study of blood T cell repertoires in COVID-19. Across the whole study: Researchers got acute and convalescent COVID-19 samples from the United States, Italy and Spain. From T cells, B-cell-depleted T cells, or PBMCs came the material, which was cDNA or gDNA.

Profiling relied on immunoSEQ multiplex PCR, and the TCRdb table lists in-frame clones only, not all of them. The sample has 100,000 to 150,000 clones, approximately 85% seen once. This TCR was sampled from a woman older than 75 with COVID-19, enrolled during active disease. Sequenced: peripheral blood.

CDR3 residues: CASSRGLAGGAGELFF. The CDR3 DNA reads TGCGCCAGCAGCAGGGGACTAGCGGGAGGCGCCGGGGAGCTGTTTTTT. V usage is TRBV5-1 and J usage is TRBJ2-2; 15 bases map to TRBD2. Losses at the gene ends were 4 bases for V and 6 bases for J; bases not matched to a gene: 4. CDR1 is SGHRS and CDR2 is YFSETQ in the germline V gene. The CDR3 is made up of 16 amino acids.